A single sample is the source of the 28 T cell receptor beta chains below, sequenced in a study of T-cell memory formation after mild COVID-19. TCRdb recomputed calls from the 5' RACE reads with MiXCR, one row per CDR3 protein. Of fewer than 50,000 distinct CDR3 sequences detected, over 6.5% appear once; the ten largest clones hold 0.79%. Material: PBMCs or a T cell subset sorted from them (not recorded which). These receptors were collected from an adult who had mild COVID-19 (a few samples of this study predate the infection). Cell type and time point are not known.

By sample share, this clonotype is medium-sized. The V call is TRBV5-1, the J call TRBJ2-1, with 8 positions matching TRBD1. Germline CDR1 and CDR2: SGHRS and YFSETQ. The J segment lost 1 base and the V segment lost 3 bases, leaving 3 bases of the junction unmatched. CDR3 size: 15 residues. CDR3 nucleotides: TGCGCCAGCAGCTCCGGGACAGGTTCCTACAATGAGCAGTTCTTC. Encoded protein: CASSSGTGSYNEQFF.

Only a few counts were recorded for this clonotype. The chain combines TRBV27 with TRBJ2-3; D uncertain. V lost 4 bases to trimming and J lost 0 bases, with 11 bases between them. The CDR3 extends over 15 amino acids. CDR1 and CDR2 from the germline V gene are MNHEY and SMNVEV (reference sequence). The chain's CDR3 is CASSSAGSSTDTQYF. CDR3 sequence (DNA): TGTGCCAGCAGTTCCGCAGGTAGCAGCACAGATACGCAGTATTTT.

Only one count was recorded for this clonotype. The chain combines TRBV7-6 with TRBJ1-1; 8 bases fit TRBD1. The trim removed 5 bases at V and 7 bases at J, leaving 9 bases unmatched. This CDR3 has 14 amino acids. Germline CDR1 and CDR2: SGHVS and FNYEAQ. CDR3 DNA: TGTGCCAGCAGCCCCCGACAGGGGTGGGGTGAAGCTTTCTTT. Residues: CASSPRQGWGEAFF.

This clonotype was picked up many times. The chain recombines TRBV24-1 with TRBJ2-7; TRBD2 might be the D (5 bases). Germline CDR1 KGHDR, CDR2 SFDVKD. Trimming took 1 base from V and 3 from J, leaving 6 bases between them. This CDR3 has 13 residues. The CDR3 reads CATSDFAGYEQYF. CDR3 DNA sequence: TGTGCCACCAGTGATTTCGCGGGCTACGAGCAGTACTTC.

This clonotype has just a few counts. V usage is TRBV6-4 and J usage is TRBJ2-3, with D possibly matching TRBD1 (6 bases). This CDR3 spans 15 amino acids. CDR1 and CDR2 (germline): MRHNA, SNTAGT. V was cut by 3 bases and J by 7 bases, with 17 bases left in between. The CDR3 DNA reads TGTGCCAGCAGTGAGGGGACACGCACCCGTTATACGCAGTATTTT. Its protein product is CASSEGTRTRYTQYF.

This clonotype was found many times. V gene TRBV29-1 combines with J gene TRBJ2-3; D remains unclear. The CDR3 length is 15 residues. Trimming left V 3 bases short and J 5 bases short, with 18 bases between. In germline, CDR1 is SQVTM, CDR2 ANQGSEA. The DNA of the CDR3 is TGCAGCGTTGACAGGAGCCAGATGCTGGGAGATACGCAGTATTTT. Translating gives CSVDRSQMLGDTQYF.

The V and J genes are TRBV9 and TRBJ2-3; the D is unclear. The germline V gene encodes CDR1 SGDLS and CDR2 YYNGEE. The ends were cut back, 4 bases at V and 2 bases at J, with 20 bases in the middle. The CDR3 consists of 17 residues. This CDR3 is CASSPLGLLSSTDTQYF. In DNA form, the CDR3 reads TGTGCCAGCAGCCCCCTTGGCCTGTTGAGCTCCACAGATACGCAGTATTTT.

This clonotype was detected many times. The chain is built from TRBV7-8 and TRBJ2-1; 15 positions match TRBD2. CDR1 is SGHVS and CDR2 is FQNEAQ in the germline V gene. The V and J ends lost 11 bases and 7 bases, in that order; junction bases with no gene match: 12. This CDR3 is 16 amino acids long. The CDR3 region is CASSKGLAGGGNEQFF. CDR3 sequence (DNA): TGTGCCTCAAGTAAGGGACTAGCGGGAGGAGGTAATGAGCAGTTCTTC. Based on the CDR3 plus reference TRBV7-8 and TRBJ2-1, the full variable domain is GAGVSQSPRYKVAKRGQDVALRCDPISGHVSLFWYQQALGQGPEFLTYFQNEAQLDKSGLPSDRFFAERPEGSVSTLKIQRTQQEDSAVYLCASSKGLAGGGNEQFFGPGTRLTVL.

This clonotype has at least ten counts. The V gene is TRBV20-1, the J gene TRBJ1-3; D gene ambiguous. CDR3 length: 14 amino acids. CDR1 and CDR2 from the germline V gene are DFQATT and SNEGSKA (reference sequence). V dropped 5 bases and J dropped 2 bases, with 13 bases sitting between them. The DNA of the CDR3 is TGCAGTGCTCCGGCCGTCGGAACTGGAAACACCATATATTTT. Its protein is CSAPAVGTGNTIYF.

The rearrangement uses TRBV27 and TRBJ1-2, with D unclear. Germline values: CDR1 MNHEY, CDR2 SMNVEV (reference sequence). The V end was cut by 2 bases, the J end by 0 bases, with 7 bases between. The CDR3 contains 14 residues. This CDR3 is CASSLQHANYGYTF. In nucleotides, the CDR3 is TGTGCCAGCAGTTTACAACACGCTAACTATGGCTACACCTTC.

V gene TRBV20-1 combines with J gene TRBJ1-5; D is uncertain. The CDR3 runs to 15 residues. Germline V lookup: CDR1 DFQATT, CDR2 SNEGSKA (reference sequence). Between the trimmed V and J ends, which lost 3 bases and 4 bases, there was a span of 16 bases. The CDR3 region has the DNA TGCAGTGCTAGGCAAGGCTATCGGGAGAATCAGCCCCAGCATTTT. Protein sequence: CSARQGYRENQPQHF.

The table lists this clonotype with many counts. The chain combines TRBV29-1 with TRBJ2-3, with TRBD2 as a possible D gene (5 bases). V lost 7 bases, J lost 2 bases, and 19 bases lay in between. This CDR3 has 15 amino acids. Per the germline V gene, CDR1 is SQVTM and CDR2 is ANQGSEA. Here the CDR3 DNA reads TGCAGCGCGTCCCCGAGCGGCATTAACACAGATACGCAGTATTTT. Translating gives CSASPSGINTDTQYF.

This clonotype has a count of ten or more. V usage is TRBV12-3 or TRBV12-4 and J usage is TRBJ1-5; D ambiguous. Trimming removed 6 bases at V and 5 bases at J, with 11 bases between. The CDR3 extends over 13 amino acids. CDR3 sequence reads: CASSSSTDQPQHF. In DNA form, the CDR3 reads TGTGCCAGCAGCTCCTCGACCGATCAGCCCCAGCATTTT.

In its sample, this clonotype was seen many times. The chain carries TRBV5-4 and TRBJ2-2, with 7 positions matching TRBD1. Germline V gene sequence: CDR1 SGHNT, CDR2 YYREEE (reference sequence). J lost 0 bases, V lost 4 bases, and 9 bases had no gene match. CDR3 length equals 17 residues. For the CDR3, the DNA is TGTGCCAGCAGCCCGACAGGGTGGGGGACGAACACCGGGGAGCTGTTTTTT. It encodes CASSPTGWGTNTGELFF.

The table lists this clonotype with many counts. The V gene is TRBV7-9, the J gene TRBJ2-1; TRBD2 might be the D (5 bases). Trimming took off 7 bases at V and 9 bases at J, with 19 bases between the two ends. The germline V gene encodes CDR1 SEHNR and CDR2 FQNEAQ (reference sequence). The CDR3 has 14 amino acids. The CDR3 coding sequence is TGTGCCAGCAACTCCCGGGGATTGTACGCTGAGCAGTTCTTC. Translated: CASNSRGLYAEQFF.

This clonotype was seen ten or more times. This sequence joins TRBV7-3 and TRBJ2-1; possible D gene TRBD1, 6 bases. This CDR3 region has 11 residues. The V gene lost 5 bases and the J gene lost 9 bases, with 8 bases spanning the gap. Germline V gene lookup returns CDR1 SGHTA and CDR2 FQGTGA. CDR3 protein: CASSRGGEQFF. Written as DNA, the CDR3 is TGTGCCAGCAGCCGAGGGGGTGAGCAGTTCTTC.

This clonotype was seen many times. The chain employs TRBV7-9 and TRBJ2-1, with 7 bases identical to TRBD2. The V segment lost 3 bases and the J segment 2 bases; nucleotides outside the gene matches: 4. The V gene's germline CDR1 is SEHNR and CDR2 FQNEAQ (reference sequence). CDR3 size: 15 residues. For the CDR3, the DNA is TGTGCCAGCAGCTTGGGCGGGGGTCCCTACAATGAGCAGTTCTTC. It translates to CASSLGGGPYNEQFF. The full variable domain, in which reference TRBV7-9 and TRBJ2-1 provide the parts outside the CDR3, is DTGVSQNPRHKITKRGQNVTFRCDPISEHNRLYWYRQTLGQGPEFLTYFQNEAQLEKSRLLSDRFSAERPKGSFSTLEIQRTEQGDSAMYLCASSLGGGPYNEQFFGPGTRLTVL.

This clonotype appeared many times. The chain combines TRBV6-6 with TRBJ1-2; 7 bases are shared with TRBD1. Germline V gene lookup returns CDR1 MNHNY and CDR2 SVGAGI (reference sequence). The V gene end was trimmed by 6 bases and the J gene end by 6 bases; junction bases not matched to a gene: 7. The CDR3 loop spans 13 amino acids. CDR3 coding DNA: TGTGCCAGCAGCCCTAGACAGGGAAATGGCTACACCTTC. Translated: CASSPRQGNGYTF.

The table lists this clonotype with a few counts. V is TRBV6-5 and J is TRBJ1-1; 7 bases align to TRBD1. V lost 5 bases, J lost 1 base, and 7 bases stayed unmatched. The CDR3 has 15 amino acids. The V gene's germline CDR1 is MNHEY and CDR2 SVGAGI. DNA of the CDR3: TGTGCCAGCAGTGACCGGACAGGAGGGAACACTGAAGCTTTCTTT. Translating gives CASSDRTGGNTEAFF.

This clonotype was seen a few times. The V and J genes are TRBV7-2 and TRBJ2-7; 10 nucleotides agree with TRBD2. V shed 9 bases and J 4 bases; nucleotides not matched to a gene: 6. This CDR3 region has 13 residues. CDR1 is SGHTA and CDR2 is FQGNSA in the germline V gene. Here the CDR3 DNA reads TGTGCCAGTAAGCGGGAGGGCGTGTACGAGCAGTACTTC. Translating it yields CASKREGVYEQYF.

Many counts were recorded for this clonotype. The chain uses TRBV12-3 or TRBV12-4 and TRBJ2-6, with unresolved D. V was trimmed by 6 bases and J by 0 bases, leaving 6 bases between them. The CDR3 contains 14 residues. This CDR3 is CASSRTSGANVLTF. CDR3 coding DNA: TGTGCCAGCAGCCGGACCTCTGGGGCCAACGTCCTGACTTTC.

This clonotype was observed at least ten times. The chain has TRBV7-9 and TRBJ2-5, with a weak D call TRBD2 (5 bases). The CDR3 is 13 residues long. The V gene lost 4 bases and the J gene lost 0 bases, with 6 bases spanning the gap. Per germline, CDR1 SEHNR and CDR2 FQNEAQ (reference sequence). The CDR3 here is CASSSTNQETQYF. The CDR3 DNA follows: TGTGCCAGCAGCTCGACTAACCAAGAGACCCAGTACTTC. Variable domain in full (rest from reference TRBV7-9 and TRBJ2-5): DTGVSQNPRHKITKRGQNVTFRCDPISEHNRLYWYRQTLGQGPEFLTYFQNEAQLEKSRLLSDRFSAERPKGSFSTLEIQRTEQGDSAMYLCASSSTNQETQYFGPGTRLLVL.

J is TRBJ2-5 and V is TRBV2; 9 bases match TRBD1. Germline-derived CDR1 and CDR2 are SNHLY and FYNNEI. The CDR3 covers 14 residues. The ends lost 10 bases at V and 5 bases at J; junction bases unmatched: 11. The CDR3 is CATKSQGAGETQYF. CDR3 bases: TGTGCCACCAAATCACAGGGGGCAGGGGAGACCCAGTACTTC.

This clonotype was detected many times. J is TRBJ2-7 and V is TRBV5-1; TRBD1 matches at 10 bases. Germline V gene data show CDR1 as SGHRS and CDR2 as YFSETQ. The CDR3 runs to 13 residues. Trimming at V came to 6 bases and at J to 6 bases, leaving 6 bases not matched to a gene. CDR3 DNA: TGCGCCAGCACCATGGGACAGGGGTCCGAGCAGTACTTC. Its translation: CASTMGQGSEQYF.

The V and J genes are TRBV3-1 and TRBJ2-1; 9 bases match TRBD1. V shed 4 bases and J 6 bases; nucleotides not matched to a gene: 13. The CDR3 has 17 residues. Germline-derived CDR1 and CDR2 are LGHDT and YNNKEL (reference sequence). The CDR3 DNA sequence: TGTGCCAGCAGCCTTCTAAATCCGGGACAGGGAATCAATGAGCAGTTCTTC. It yields the protein CASSLLNPGQGINEQFF.

This clonotype was seen at least ten times. The chain has TRBV12-3 or TRBV12-4 and TRBJ2-3; TRBD1 agrees at 7 bases. Trimming at V came to 7 bases and at J to 3 bases, leaving 4 bases not matched to a gene. The CDR3 sequence is 13 residues long. The DNA for the CDR3 is TGTGCCAGCATTCAACAGGGGACAGATACGCAGTATTTT. It specifies CASIQQGTDTQYF.

This clonotype was observed a handful of times. The J gene is TRBJ1-5, the V gene TRBV2, with TRBD1 as a possible D gene (5 bases). CDR1 and CDR2 from the germline V gene are SNHLY and FYNNEI. The CDR3 loop spans 15 amino acids. V lost 3 bases, J lost 7 bases, and 16 bases lay in between. DNA of the CDR3: TGTGCCAGCAGTGATGTGCGGCAGGGCTACCAGCCCCAGCATTTT. Its protein product is CASSDVRQGYQPQHF.

In its sample, this clonotype was seen a few times. This chain connects TRBV9 to TRBJ1-2; D remains ambiguous. Trimming took 0 bases from V and 1 from J, leaving 7 bases between them. The CDR3 sequence is 14 residues long. Germline lookup yields CDR1 SGDLS and CDR2 YYNGEE. The CDR3: CASSVAGLNYGYTF. The DNA of the CDR3 is TGTGCCAGCAGCGTAGCTGGCCTTAACTATGGCTACACCTTC.